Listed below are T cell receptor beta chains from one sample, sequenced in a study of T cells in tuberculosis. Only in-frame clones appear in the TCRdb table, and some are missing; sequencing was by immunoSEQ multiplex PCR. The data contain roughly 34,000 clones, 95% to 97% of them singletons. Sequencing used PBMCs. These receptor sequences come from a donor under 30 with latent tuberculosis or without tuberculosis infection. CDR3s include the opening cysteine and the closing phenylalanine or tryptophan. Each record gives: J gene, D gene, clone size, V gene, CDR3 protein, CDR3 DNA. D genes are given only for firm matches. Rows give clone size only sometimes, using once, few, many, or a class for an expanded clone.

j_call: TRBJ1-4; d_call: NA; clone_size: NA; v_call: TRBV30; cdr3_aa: CARAAGRQLRLSEGKLFF; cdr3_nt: TGTGCCCGCGCCGCCGGGAGGCAGTTGAGGTTGAGTGAAGGGAAACTGTTTTTT
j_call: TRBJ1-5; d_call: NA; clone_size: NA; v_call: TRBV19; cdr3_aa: CASSIGEEPQHF; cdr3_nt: TGTGCCAGTAGTATTGGAGAGGAACCCCAGCATTTT
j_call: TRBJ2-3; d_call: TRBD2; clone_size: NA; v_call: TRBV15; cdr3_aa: CATSRGTSGRDF; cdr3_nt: TGTGCCACCAGCAGGGGGACTAGCGGGCGAGATTTT
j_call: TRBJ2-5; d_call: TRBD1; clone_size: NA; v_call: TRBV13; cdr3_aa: CASSLTGQGKETQYF; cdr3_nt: TGTGCCAGCAGCTTAACGGGACAGGGGAAGGAGACCCAGTACTTC
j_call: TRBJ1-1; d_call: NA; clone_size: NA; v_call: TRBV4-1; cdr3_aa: CASSRRPPGLNTEAFF; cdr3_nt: TGCGCCAGCAGCCGTAGACCTCCGGGACTTAACACTGAAGCTTTCTTT
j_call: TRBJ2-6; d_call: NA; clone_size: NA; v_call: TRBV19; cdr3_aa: CASSMDREGPGANVLTF; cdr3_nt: TGTGCCAGTAGTATGGACAGGGAGGGCCCTGGGGCCAACGTCCTGACTTTC
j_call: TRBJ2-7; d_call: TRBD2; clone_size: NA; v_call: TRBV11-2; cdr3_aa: CASKVGGFSYEQYF; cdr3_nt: TGTGCCAGCAAAGTCGGGGGGTTCTCCTACGAGCAGTACTTC
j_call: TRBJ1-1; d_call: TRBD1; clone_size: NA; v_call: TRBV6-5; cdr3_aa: CASSYSTGGLSEAFF; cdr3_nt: TGTGCCAGCAGTTACTCGACAGGGGGCCTAAGTGAAGCTTTCTTT
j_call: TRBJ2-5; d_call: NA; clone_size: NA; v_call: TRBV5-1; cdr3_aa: CASSLGPQGITETQYF; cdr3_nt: TGCGCCAGCAGCTTGGGCCCCCAGGGAATTACAGAGACCCAGTACTTC
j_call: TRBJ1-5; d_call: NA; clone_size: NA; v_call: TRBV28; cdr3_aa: CASSEIGQPQHF; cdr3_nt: TGTGCCAGCAGTGAGATCGGTCAGCCCCAGCATTTT
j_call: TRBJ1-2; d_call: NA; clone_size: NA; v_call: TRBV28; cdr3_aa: CASSGREANYGYTF; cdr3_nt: TGTGCCAGCAGTGGACGGGAAGCTAACTATGGCTACACCTTC
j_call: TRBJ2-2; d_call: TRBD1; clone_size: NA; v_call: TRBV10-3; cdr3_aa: CAINRGNTGELFF; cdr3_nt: TGTGCCATCAACAGGGGGAACACCGGGGAGCTGTTTTTT
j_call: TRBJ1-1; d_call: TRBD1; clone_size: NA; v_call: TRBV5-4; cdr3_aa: CASRNLDRDPMNTEAFF; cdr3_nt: TGTGCCAGTAGAAACCTGGACAGGGACCCTATGAACACTGAAGCTTTCTTT
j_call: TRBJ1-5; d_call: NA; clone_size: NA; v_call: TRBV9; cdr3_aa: CASSVGGHYQPQHF; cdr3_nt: TGTGCCAGCAGCGTGGGGGGTCATTATCAGCCCCAGCATTTT
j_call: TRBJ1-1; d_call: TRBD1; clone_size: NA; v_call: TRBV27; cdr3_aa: CASKPGQGATEAFF; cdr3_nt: TGTGCCAGCAAACCGGGACAGGGGGCAACTGAAGCTTTCTTT
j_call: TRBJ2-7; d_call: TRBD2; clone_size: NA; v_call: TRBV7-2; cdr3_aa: CASSFRLAGGPYTYEQYF; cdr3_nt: TGTGCCAGCAGCTTTCGACTAGCGGGAGGGCCTTATACCTACGAGCAGTACTTC
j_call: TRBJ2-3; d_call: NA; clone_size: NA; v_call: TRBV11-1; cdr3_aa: CASSRPSVDTQYF; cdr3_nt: TGTGCCAGCAGCCGTCCCTCTGTTGATACGCAGTATTTT
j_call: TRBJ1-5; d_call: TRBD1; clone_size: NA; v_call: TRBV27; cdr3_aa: CASIETGGRNQPQHF; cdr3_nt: TGTGCCAGCATCGAGACAGGGGGACGGAATCAGCCCCAGCATTTT
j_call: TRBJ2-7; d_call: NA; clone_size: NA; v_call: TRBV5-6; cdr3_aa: CASSSEFWYEQYF; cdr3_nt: TGTGCCAGCAGCTCGGAGTTCTGGTACGAGCAGTACTTC
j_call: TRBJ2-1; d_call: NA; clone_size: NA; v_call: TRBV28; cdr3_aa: CASSFGSRQFF; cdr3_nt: TGTGCCAGCAGTTTCGGATCTAGACAGTTCTTC
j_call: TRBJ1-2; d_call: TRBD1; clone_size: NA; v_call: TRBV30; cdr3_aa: CAWSRPGQGNYGYTF; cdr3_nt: TGTGCCTGGAGTCGACCGGGACAGGGCAACTATGGCTACACCTTC
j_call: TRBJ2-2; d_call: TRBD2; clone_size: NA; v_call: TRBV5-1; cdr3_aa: CASSGSGTSEGTGELFF; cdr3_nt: TGCGCCAGCAGCGGATCCGGGACTAGCGAGGGCACCGGGGAGCTGTTTTTT
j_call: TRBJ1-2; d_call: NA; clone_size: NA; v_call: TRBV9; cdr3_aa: CASSAKAQVGVMNGYTF; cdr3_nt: TGTGCCAGCAGCGCCAAAGCCCAGGTCGGGGTGATGAATGGCTACACCTTC
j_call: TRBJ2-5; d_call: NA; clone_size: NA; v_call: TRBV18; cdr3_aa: CASSPFTGSAETQYF; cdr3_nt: TGTGCCAGCTCACCGTTCACAGGGAGTGCAGAGACCCAGTACTTC
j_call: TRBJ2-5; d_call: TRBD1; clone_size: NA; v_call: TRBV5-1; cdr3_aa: CASDRDQETQYF; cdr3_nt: TGCGCCAGCGACAGGGATCAAGAGACCCAGTACTTC
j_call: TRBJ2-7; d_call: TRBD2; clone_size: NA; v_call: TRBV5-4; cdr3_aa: CASSTATSGRGEQYF; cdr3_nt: TGTGCCAGCAGCACAGCGACTAGCGGGAGGGGAGAGCAGTACTTC
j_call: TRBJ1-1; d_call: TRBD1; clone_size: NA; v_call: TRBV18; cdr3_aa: CASSLLRTGVLNTEAFF; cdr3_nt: TGTGCCAGCTCACTGCTAAGGACAGGGGTTTTGAACACTGAAGCTTTCTTT
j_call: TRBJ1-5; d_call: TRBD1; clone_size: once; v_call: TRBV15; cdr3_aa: CATSSPRGMLQPQHF; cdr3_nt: TGTGCCACCAGCAGTCCCAGGGGGATGTTACAGCCCCAGCATTTT
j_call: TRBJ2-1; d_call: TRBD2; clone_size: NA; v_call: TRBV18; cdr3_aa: CASSPSLAGVHNEQFF; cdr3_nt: TGTGCCAGCTCACCATCCCTAGCGGGGGTACACAATGAGCAGTTCTTC
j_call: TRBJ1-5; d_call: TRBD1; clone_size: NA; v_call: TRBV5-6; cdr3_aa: CASSSGGNQPQHF; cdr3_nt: TGTGCCAGCAGCTCAGGGGGGAATCAGCCCCAGCATTTT
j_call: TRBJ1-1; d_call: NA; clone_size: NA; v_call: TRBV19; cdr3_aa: CASTPPGGSTEAFF; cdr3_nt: TGTGCCAGTACCCCCCCTGGGGGCAGCACTGAAGCTTTCTTT
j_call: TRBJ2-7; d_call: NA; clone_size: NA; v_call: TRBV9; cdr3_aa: CASSPLPFSGVNEQYF; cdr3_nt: TGTGCCAGCAGCCCCCTCCCATTCTCGGGAGTGAACGAGCAGTACTTC
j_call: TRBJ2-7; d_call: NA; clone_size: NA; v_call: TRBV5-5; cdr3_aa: CASSLNTPRPNEQYF; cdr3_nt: TGTGCCAGCAGCTTGAATACTCCGCGTCCCAACGAGCAGTACTTC
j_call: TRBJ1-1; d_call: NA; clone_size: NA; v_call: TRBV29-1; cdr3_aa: CSVAQGQTEAFF; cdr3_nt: TGCAGCGTCGCGCAGGGGCAAACTGAAGCTTTCTTT
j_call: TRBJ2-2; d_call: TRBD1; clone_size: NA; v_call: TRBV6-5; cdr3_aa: CASSRPRTGNGELFF; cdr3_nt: TGTGCCAGCAGCCGCCCTAGGACAGGGAACGGGGAGCTGTTTTTT
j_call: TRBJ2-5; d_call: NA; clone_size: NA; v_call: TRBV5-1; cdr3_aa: CASSLDVSQETQYF; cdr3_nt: TGCGCCAGCAGCTTGGACGTCAGTCAAGAGACCCAGTACTTC
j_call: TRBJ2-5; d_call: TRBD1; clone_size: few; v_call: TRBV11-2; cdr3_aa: CASSLDERQGSLGTQYF; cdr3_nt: TGTGCCAGCAGCTTAGATGAGAGACAGGGGTCTCTTGGGACCCAGTACTTC
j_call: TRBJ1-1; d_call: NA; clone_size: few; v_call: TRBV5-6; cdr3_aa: CASSFAGRNTEAFF; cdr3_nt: TGTGCCAGCAGCTTTGCCGGGAGGAACACTGAAGCTTTCTTT
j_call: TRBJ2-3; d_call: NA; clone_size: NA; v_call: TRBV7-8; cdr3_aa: CASSPHTDTQYF; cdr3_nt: TGTGCCAGCAGCCCCCATACAGATACGCAGTATTTT
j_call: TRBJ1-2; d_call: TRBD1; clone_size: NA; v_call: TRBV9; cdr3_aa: CASSDWTGGGNYGYTF; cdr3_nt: TGTGCCAGCAGCGATTGGACAGGGGGCGGTAACTATGGCTACACCTTC
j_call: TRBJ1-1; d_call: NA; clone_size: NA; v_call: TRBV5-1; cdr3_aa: CASSLEPDMNTEAFF; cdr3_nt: TGCGCCAGCAGCTTGGAGCCAGACATGAACACTGAAGCTTTCTTT
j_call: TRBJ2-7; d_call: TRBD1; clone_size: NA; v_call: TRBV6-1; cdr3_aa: CASSSGQFYEQYF; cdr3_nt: TGTGCCAGCAGTTCGGGACAGTTCTACGAGCAGTACTTC